This passage covers 27 T cell receptor beta chains from one sample sequenced in a study of OX40 agonist ivuxolimab in advanced cancers. Libraries were prepared by immunoSEQ multiplex PCR; TCRdb keeps only in-frame clonotypes and omits some of them. The sample contains more than 75,000 clones, 80% to 90% of which appear only once. This sample comprised CD4+ or CD8+ T cells sorted from blood, obtained in a trial of the OX40 agonist ivuxolimab. The receptors were sampled from an adult with an advanced solid tumor such as melanoma, head and neck, liver or kidney cancer.

In this sample, this clone turned up once. The chain has TRBV28 and TRBJ1-6; D is unresolved. CDR1 and CDR2 from the germline V gene are MDHEN and SYDVKM. The CDR3 totals 14 residues. Trimming removed 4 bases from V and 10 bases from J, with 14 bases in between. The CDR3 protein is CASSSLRTLSPLHF. The CDR3 region has the DNA TGTGCCAGCAGTTCCCTCCGGACTCTATCACCCCTCCACTTT.

The chain is built from TRBV12-5 and TRBJ2-1; possibly TRBD2 for D (5 bases). V was trimmed by 4 bases and J by 6 bases, leaving 7 bases between them. The CDR3 length is 12 residues. The germline CDR1 and CDR2 sequences are LGHNT and FRNRAP. CDR3 coding DNA: TGTGCTAGTGGTTCACGGGGCAATGAGCAGTTCTTC. This gives the protein CASGSRGNEQFF.

The table lists this clone with a few counts. The chain carries TRBV4-2 and TRBJ1-1, with D possibly matching TRBD1 (5 bases). Germline V lookup: CDR1 LGHNA, CDR2 YNFKEQ. The CDR3 covers 15 residues. Trimming stripped 3 bases from V and 4 bases from J, with 15 bases between. CDR3 DNA: TGTGCCAGCAGCCATGCAGGGTTGCTTAGCACTGAAGCTTTCTTT. Translated: CASSHAGLLSTEAFF.

The chain links TRBV19 to TRBJ1-1; D is uncertain. Trimming pared 0 bases from V and 2 bases from J, leaving 13 bases between. Germline V gene sequence: CDR1 LNHDA, CDR2 SQIVND (reference sequence). The CDR3 runs 16 residues. CDR3 amino acids: CASSIDINTGNTEAFF. The CDR3 DNA follows: TGTGCCAGTAGTATAGATATAAACACCGGCAACACTGAAGCTTTCTTT.

This clone came up a few times. The DNA is omitted, as the CDR3 cannot be located on it reliably, and the CDR3 follows TCRdb's listing. V and J are TRBV30 and TRBJ1-5; TRBD1 is the table's D call, not checked against the DNA. Inclusive of both ends, the CDR3 amounts to 13 amino acids. Germline V CDR1 and CDR2: GTSNPN, SVGIG (reference sequence). The chain's CDR3 is CAWSGQFFGSQHF.

The V gene is TRBV5-4, the J gene TRBJ2-3; 12 nucleotides line up with TRBD2. The length of the CDR3 is 17 residues. The ends lost 0 bases at V and 1 base at J; junction bases unmatched: 3. The V gene's germline CDR1 is SGHNT and CDR2 YYREEE (reference sequence). CDR3 in DNA: TGTGCCAGCAGCTTGGGACTAGCGGGGGCCCGCACAGATACGCAGTATTTT. Residues: CASSLGLAGARTDTQYF.

This rearrangement joins TRBV7-9 to TRBJ2-3; no clear D. The V end lost 0 bases, the J end lost 0 bases, and 10 bases lay between the germline ends. The CDR3 length is 16 residues. Germline lookup yields CDR1 SEHNR and CDR2 FQNEAQ (reference sequence). CDR3 sequence reads: CASSLARPQSTDTQYF. CDR3 sequence (DNA): TGTGCCAGCAGCTTAGCGCGGCCCCAGAGCACAGATACGCAGTATTTT.

The chain is built from TRBV9 and TRBJ2-6, with D maybe TRBD2 (5 bases). The CDR3 covers 17 residues. The V end was cut by 0 bases, the J end by 0 bases, with 10 bases between. Germline V gene sequence: CDR1 SGDLS, CDR2 YYNGEE. The CDR3 nucleotides are TGTGCCAGCAGCGTAGGATTTGCGGGCTCTGGGGCCAACGTCCTGACTTTC. Translation: CASSVGFAGSGANVLTF.

The CDR3 loop is CASSLEGGSGNTIYF. The CDR3 nucleotides read TGCGCCAGCAGCTTGGAAGGGGGCTCTGGAAACACCATATATTTT. The genes are TRBV5-1 and TRBJ1-3, with a weak D call TRBD1 (6 bases). Deletions cut 0 bases from V and 0 bases from J, with 7 bases between. The CDR3 totals 15 residues. Per germline, CDR1 SGHRS and CDR2 YFSETQ.

This clone was recorded once. The chain combines TRBV7-9 with TRBJ1-2; D might be TRBD1 (5 bases). Germline V gene sequence: CDR1 SEHNR, CDR2 FQNEAQ (reference sequence). V dropped 5 bases and J dropped 7 bases, with 14 bases sitting between them. The CDR3 extends over 13 amino acids. The CDR3 protein is CASSRDSYGGYTF. In DNA, the CDR3 is TGTGCCAGCAGCCGCGACAGTTATGGTGGCTACACCTTC.

This chain connects TRBV28 to TRBJ1-1; no reliable D call. CDR1 and CDR2 from the germline V gene are MDHEN and SYDVKM. V gave up 6 bases and J gave up 0 bases, with 11 bases separating them. CDR3 length: 14 residues. Here the CDR3 reads CASREDGLNTEAFF. The DNA of the CDR3 is TGTGCCAGCAGGGAGGACGGTTTGAACACTGAAGCTTTCTTT. Filled out from reference TRBV28 and TRBJ1-1, the complete variable domain reads DVKVTQSSRYLVKRTGEKVFLECVQDMDHENMFWYRQDPGLGLRLIYFSYDVKMKEKGDIPEGYSVSREKKERFSLILESASTNQTSMYLCASREDGLNTEAFFGQGTRLTVV.

The genes are TRBV11-2 and TRBJ2-7; no definite D call. This CDR3 contains 11 residues. With 5 bases removed from V and 6 bases from J, the gap between germline ends came to 8 bases. Germline-derived CDR1 and CDR2 are SGHAT and FQNNGV. CDR3 DNA sequence: TGTGCCAGCAGCCGCAGTTTCGAGCAGTACTTC. It translates to CASSRSFEQYF. Variable domain in full (rest from reference TRBV11-2 and TRBJ2-7): EAGVAQSPRYKIIEKRQSVAFWCNPISGHATLYWYQQILGQGPKLLIQFQNNGVVDDSQLPKDRFSAERLKGVDSTLKIQPAKLEDSAVYLCASSRSFEQYFGPGTRLTVT.

This rearrangement joins TRBV7-6 to TRBJ1-4; D is ambiguous. Germline CDR1 is SGHVS and CDR2 is FNYEAQ. Trimming pared 2 bases from V and 0 bases from J, leaving 7 bases between. The CDR3 has 15 residues. The CDR3 reads CASSLIYATNEKLFF. DNA for the CDR3: TGTGCCAGCAGCTTAATTTATGCAACTAATGAAAAACTGTTTTTT.

This sequence joins TRBV18 and TRBJ1-1; TRBD1 aligns across 7 bases. The CDR3 sequence is 15 residues long. J lost 1 base, V lost 5 bases, and 7 bases had no gene match. CDR1 is KGHSH, CDR2 LQKENI, per germline. The DNA of the CDR3 is TGTGCCAGCTCAAAAGTCGGGACAGAGAACACTGAAGCTTTCTTT. It encodes CASSKVGTENTEAFF.

This chain links TRBV25-1 with TRBJ2-1, with a tentative D call TRBD1 (6 bases). V was trimmed by 5 bases and J by 2 bases, leaving 7 bases between them. CDR3 length equals 13 residues. Germline V gene sequence: CDR1 MGHDK, CDR2 SYGVNS. In DNA form, the CDR3 reads TGTGCCAGCAGTCGGACAGCCTACAATGAGCAGTTCTTC. This encodes CASSRTAYNEQFF.

This sequence joins TRBV6-1 and TRBJ1-2; D remains ambiguous. V lost 7 bases and J lost 8, with 11 bases in between. The CDR3 contains 11 residues. Germline loops: CDR1 MNHNS, CDR2 SASEGT. The CDR3 coding sequence is TGTGCCAGCAAGGACCCGCGGGGCTACACCTTC. Protein: CASKDPRGYTF.

For the CDR3, the DNA is TGTGCCAGCAGTGAAGGGTCTCCCCATCAGCCCCAGCATTTT. Translating gives CASSEGSPHQPQHF. This chain uses TRBV2 with TRBJ1-5; D is ambiguous. The CDR3 has 14 amino acids. The V end was cut by 1 base, the J end by 5 bases, with 9 bases between. CDR1 and CDR2 from the germline V gene are SNHLY and FYNNEI.

The gene calls are TRBV2 and TRBJ1-2; TRBD1 is a possible D gene (5 bases). V shed 7 bases and J shed 8 bases, with 17 bases lying between them. Germline assignment: CDR1 SNHLY and CDR2 FYNNEI. The length of the CDR3 is 13 residues. The CDR3 region has the DNA TGTGCCAGCAAGGTGGACAATCATCGGGGCTACACCTTC. Translated: CASKVDNHRGYTF.

V usage is TRBV2 and J usage is TRBJ2-7; no definite D call. V was clipped by 6 bases and J by 6 bases, with 18 bases between them. Germline CDR1 reads SNHLY; CDR2 reads FYNNEI. The length of the CDR3 is 14 residues. The CDR3 here is CASRALLSGPEQYF. The CDR3 DNA is TGTGCCAGCAGAGCTCTACTGTCTGGGCCCGAGCAGTACTTC.

This rearrangement joins TRBV29-1 to TRBJ2-3; the D gene is possibly TRBD2 (6 bases). The CDR3 length is 16 residues. CDR1 is SQVTM, CDR2 ANQGSEA, per germline. The V gene lost 0 bases and the J gene lost 0 bases, with 13 bases spanning the gap. The DNA of the CDR3 is TGCAGCGTTGAAGACCCACTAGGAGGGAGCACAGATACGCAGTATTTT. Amino acid sequence: CSVEDPLGGSTDTQYF.

This chain joins TRBV19 and TRBJ1-2; D is ambiguous. The CDR3 runs to 13 residues. V lost 8 bases and J 1 base, leaving 11 bases between the germline ends. Germline loops: CDR1 LNHDA, CDR2 SQIVND (reference sequence). The CDR3 sequence: CASELRINYGYTF. CDR3 nucleotide sequence: TGTGCCAGTGAACTGAGGATTAACTATGGCTACACCTTC. Full variable domain (outside the CDR3, taken from reference TRBV19 and TRBJ1-2): DGGITQSPKYLFRKEGQNVTLSCEQNLNHDAMYWYRQDPGQGLRLIYYSQIVNDFQKGDIAEGYSVSREKKESFPLTVTSAQKNPTAFYLCASELRINYGYTFGSGTRLTVV.

The rearrangement joins TRBV4-1 to TRBJ1-2; 9 nucleotides line up with TRBD1. CDR1 and CDR2 from the germline V gene are MGHRA and YSYEKL. This CDR3 spans 19 amino acids. Germline trimming cut 0 bases from V and 0 bases from J; bases unmatched to any gene: 11. The chain's CDR3 is CASSQDLGTGPLANYGYTF. The CDR3 DNA reads TGCGCCAGCAGCCAAGATCTTGGGACAGGGCCCTTAGCTAACTATGGCTACACCTTC.

The V call is TRBV7-2, the J call TRBJ2-1; D perhaps matches TRBD1 (5 bases). With 5 bases removed from V and 8 bases from J, the gap between germline ends came to 16 bases. This CDR3 region has 14 residues. CDR1 is SGHTA, CDR2 FQGNSA, per germline. CDR3: CASSPLRGGDEQFF. As DNA, the CDR3 is TGTGCCAGCAGCCCTCTTAGGGGTGGCGATGAGCAGTTCTTC.

This sequence joins TRBV19 and TRBJ2-1; 9 positions match TRBD2. This CDR3 spans 14 amino acids. The junction had 3 bases not matched to a gene; V was cut back by 7 bases and J by 2 bases. Germline CDR1 is LNHDA and CDR2 is SQIVND (reference sequence). The CDR3 region is CASTIAGAYNEQFF. As DNA, the CDR3 is TGTGCCAGTACGATAGCGGGGGCCTACAATGAGCAGTTCTTC.

The genes are TRBV19 and TRBJ1-2; D is possibly TRBD1 (6 bases). This CDR3 comprises 12 residues. V was clipped by 7 bases and J by 8 bases, with 14 bases between them. Germline loops: CDR1 LNHDA, CDR2 SQIVND (reference sequence). This CDR3 is CASNRDAEGYTF. The CDR3 DNA sequence: TGTGCCAGTAACAGGGACGCAGAAGGCTACACCTTC.

V usage is TRBV11-2 and J usage is TRBJ1-1, with D hard to call. Deletions cut 4 bases from V and 3 bases from J, with 24 bases between. The CDR3 is 18 amino acids. CDR1 is SGHAT, CDR2 FQNNGV, per germline. CDR3 amino acids: CASSSIFQFVEGHTEAFF. The DNA for the CDR3 is TGTGCCAGCAGCTCCATATTCCAATTCGTGGAGGGCCACACTGAAGCTTTCTTT.

The chain is built from TRBV14 and TRBJ1-2; a possible D gene is TRBD1 (5 bases). V shed 2 bases and J shed 8 bases, with 15 bases lying between them. The CDR3 spans 14 residues. CDR1 is SGHDN and CDR2 is FVKESK in the germline V gene. CDR3: CASSQFKGLEGYTF. The CDR3 DNA sequence: TGTGCCAGCAGCCAATTCAAGGGGCTGGAGGGCTACACCTTC.